This T cell receptor beta chain was captured by sequencing in a study of cytomegalovirus exposure and HLA in healthy donors. Background on the study: The same platform used for the approximately 700 first-cohort repertoires was also used for the 120 validation repertoires, as a later analysis reported.

Study-level points and caveats: The TCR clusters that emerged in the first cohort tended, a later analysis found, to co-occur in the roughly 110 validation repertoires. The authors enumerated some 160 TCR beta chains as linked to cytomegalovirus.

Assay used: immunoSEQ multiplex PCR; TCRdb lists only in-frame clones, some missing. The profile shows some 130,000 clones, around four fifths of them singletons. Germline CDR1 is MNHEY and CDR2 is SMNVEV (reference sequence). After removal of 3 bases from V and 6 bases from J, the junction contained 10 bases not matched to a gene. The CDR3 is made up of 16 amino acids. This clone was counted once. The antigen remains unidentified. A 120-subject validation cohort, separate from the approximately 720-subject first cohort, supplied the donors. V and J are TRBV27 and TRBJ1-1; 10 bases agree with TRBD1. Material for sequencing was PBMCs. The receptor was isolated from a man aged 30 to 45 in good health and CMV-seropositive. The CDR3 nucleotides read TGTGCCAGCAGTTTTGGACAGGGGGTAAATCGCGCTGAAGCTTTCTTT. The encoded protein is CASSFGQGVNRAEAFF.